Shown below are 27 T cell receptor beta chains from a single sample sequenced in a study of cytomegalovirus exposure and HLA in healthy donors. 60 Vbeta and 13 Jbeta primers were used in PCR. Sequencing was performed with immunoSEQ multiplex PCR; in TCRdb, only in-frame clones are kept and a portion is missing. The repertoire has 65,000 to 70,000 clones, around 80% of them found once; the top ten carry around 7.3%. Sequencing was done on a sample of PBMCs. The receptors stem from a woman in her thirties in good health and CMV-seropositive.

The rearrangement links TRBV6-1 to TRBJ1-5, with no clear D. The length of the CDR3 is 13 residues. The germline gives CDR1 MNHNS, CDR2 SASEGT. Trimming took 6 bases from V and 1 from J, leaving 7 bases between them. The CDR3 bases are TGTGCCAGCAGGGGCGGGAGCAATCAGCCCCAGCATTTT. This codes for CASRGGSNQPQHF.

V and J are TRBV9 and TRBJ1-1, with TRBD1 matching over 8 bases. The CDR3 has 16 residues. J lost 4 bases, V lost 0 bases, and 8 bases had no gene match. CDR1 and CDR2 (germline): SGDLS, YYNGEE. CDR3 nucleotide sequence: TGTGCCAGCAGCGTAGGGCAGGGGGCTGGTGGCACTGAAGCTTTCTTT. Translated, it gives CASSVGQGAGGTEAFF. Full variable domain (missing parts from reference TRBV9 and TRBJ1-1): DSGVTQTPKHLITATGQRVTLRCSPRSGDLSVYWYQQSLDQGLQFLIQYYNGEERAKGNILERFSAQQFPDLHSELNLSSLELGDSALYFCASSVGQGAGGTEAFFGQGTRLTVV.

V gene TRBV7-9 combines with J gene TRBJ2-7; 8 nucleotides match TRBD1. The CDR3 has 16 residues. The trim removed 1 base at V and 0 bases at J, leaving 5 bases unmatched. The germline CDR1 and CDR2 sequences are SEHNR and FQNEAQ (reference sequence). CDR3 in amino acids: CASSLVRTGSSYEQYF. The CDR3 bases are TGTGCCAGCAGCTTAGTACGGACAGGGTCCTCCTACGAGCAGTACTTC.

V usage is TRBV11-1 and J usage is TRBJ2-7; maybe TRBD2 (6 bases). From germline, CDR1 is SGHAT and CDR2 FQDESV (reference sequence). The V end was cut by 7 bases, the J end by 4 bases, with 17 bases between. The CDR3 contains 14 residues. This CDR3 is CASTRLEGVYEQYF. DNA for the CDR3: TGTGCCAGCACCCGACTAGAAGGGGTATACGAGCAGTACTTC. The entire variable domain, with the rest obtained from reference TRBV11-1 and TRBJ2-7, is as follows: EAEVAQSPRYKITEKSQAVAFWCDPISGHATLYWYRQILGQGPELLVQFQDESVVDDSQLPKDRFSAERLKGVDSTLKIQPAELGDSAMYLCASTRLEGVYEQYFGPGTRLTVT.

The gene calls are TRBV6-6 and TRBJ2-5; no firm D call. Trimming shortened V by 5 bases and J by 1 base, and 11 bases separated the two germline ends. Germline loops: CDR1 MNHNY, CDR2 SVGAGI (reference sequence). The length of the CDR3 is 14 residues. CDR3 sequence (DNA): TGTGCCAGCAGTAGCCCCCGGGTCCAAGAGACCCAGTACTTC. Translation: CASSSPRVQETQYF.

V is TRBV12-5 and J is TRBJ1-1; 8 bases are shared with TRBD1. The V gene end was trimmed by 0 bases and the J gene end by 1 base; junction bases not matched to a gene: 4. CDR1 is LGHNT, CDR2 FRNRAP, per germline. CDR3 length: 16 amino acids. As DNA, the CDR3 is TGTGCTAGTGGTTTGGTACTGGGGACAGGGAACACTGAAGCTTTCTTT. This sequence encodes CASGLVLGTGNTEAFF.

V is TRBV11-2 and J is TRBJ1-5; D is perhaps TRBD1 (6 bases). CDR1 SGHAT and CDR2 FQNNGV come from the germline V gene. This CDR3 is 14 amino acids long. V shed 5 bases and J shed 9 bases, with 17 bases lying between them. The CDR3 loop reads CASSLGGAQRPQHF. The CDR3 DNA reads as TGTGCCAGCAGCCTCGGGGGGGCTCAACGGCCCCAGCATTTT.

The chain is built from TRBV4-2 and TRBJ1-1; D is undetermined. Germline values: CDR1 LGHNA, CDR2 YNFKEQ. The V end lost 3 bases, the J end lost 5 bases, and 16 bases lay between the germline ends. The CDR3 runs to 15 residues. CDR3 sequence: CASSQADREGTEAFF. The CDR3 nucleotides read TGTGCCAGCAGCCAGGCCGACCGGGAAGGGACTGAAGCTTTCTTT.

V is TRBV7-9 and J is TRBJ2-1; 7 bases agree with TRBD1. In germline, CDR1 is SEHNR, CDR2 FQNEAQ (reference sequence). J gave up 4 bases and V 0 bases, and 3 bases lay outside the gene matches. The CDR3 consists of 15 residues. The DNA of the CDR3 is TGTGCCAGCAGCTTAGCCCAGGGGGTTTACAATGAGCAGTTCTTC. Translating it yields CASSLAQGVYNEQFF.

This chain links TRBV9 with TRBJ1-4, with D tentatively TRBD1 (6 bases). This CDR3 has 14 residues. V lost 0 bases and J 5 bases, leaving 8 bases between the germline ends. Germline CDR1 is SGDLS and CDR2 is YYNGEE. In DNA, the CDR3 is TGTGCCAGCAGCGTAGGGCAGGGGAATGAAAAACTGTTTTTT. Translation: CASSVGQGNEKLFF.

V gene TRBV30 combines with J gene TRBJ2-7; 8 nucleotides match TRBD1. V dropped 4 bases and J dropped 0; count of bases not matched to a gene: 5. Germline V gene sequence: CDR1 GTSNPN, CDR2 SVGIG (reference sequence). The CDR3 has 14 amino acids. This CDR3 is CAWTPQGASYEQYF. DNA of the CDR3: TGTGCCTGGACCCCCCAGGGGGCCTCCTACGAGCAGTACTTC.

This clone appeared a few times. The chain is built from TRBV29-1 and TRBJ2-5; possibly TRBD2 for D (6 bases). The length of the CDR3 is 12 residues. Germline V gene lookup returns CDR1 SQVTM and CDR2 ANQGSEA. V was cut by 7 bases and J by 1 base, with 10 bases left in between. CDR3 in DNA: TGCAGCGGGGGACTCCCCCAAGAGACCCAGTACTTC. Amino acids: CSGGLPQETQYF.

This rearrangement joins TRBV5-6 to TRBJ2-1; D perhaps matches TRBD2 (6 bases). Germline lookup yields CDR1 SGHDT and CDR2 YYEEEE. The ends were cut back, 7 bases at V and 2 bases at J, with 13 bases in the middle. This CDR3 comprises 14 residues. The CDR3 loop reads CASLLRGAYNEQFF. The CDR3, as DNA: TGTGCCAGCCTGTTGCGGGGCGCCTACAATGAGCAGTTCTTC.

For the CDR3, the DNA is TGTGCCAGCAGCCCCGGGACAGGGGCGTACGAGCAGTACTTC. Residues: CASSPGTGAYEQYF. V gene TRBV11-2 combines with J gene TRBJ2-7; 10 nucleotides line up with TRBD1. This CDR3 is 14 amino acids long. Germline assignment: CDR1 SGHAT and CDR2 FQNNGV. The junction had 5 bases not matched to a gene; V was cut back by 5 bases and J by 4 bases.

The chain uses TRBV4-1 and TRBJ1-3; the match to TRBD1 covers 7 bases. This CDR3 comprises 17 residues. V was pared by 4 bases and J by 0 bases, with 9 bases of the junction left unmatched. CDR1 is MGHRA, CDR2 YSYEKL, per germline. The CDR3 loop reads CASSPRDRMGSGNTIYF. The CDR3 DNA sequence: TGCGCCAGCAGCCCAAGGGACAGAATGGGCTCTGGAAACACCATATATTTT.

This clone was seen just once. V and J are TRBV20-1 and TRBJ2-3, with a tentative D call TRBD2 (5 bases). This CDR3 comprises 11 residues. Germline V gives CDR1 DFQATT, CDR2 SNEGSKA (reference sequence). Trimming removed 6 bases from V and 5 bases from J, with 9 bases in between. CDR3 in amino acids: CSAGVVDTQYF. In DNA, the CDR3 is TGCAGTGCGGGAGTAGTAGATACGCAGTATTTT.

The chain couples TRBV27 to TRBJ1-4; 7 bases are shared with TRBD1. The CDR3 has 15 residues. With 10 bases clipped from V and 6 bases from J, the junction kept 14 bases outside the gene matches. Germline V gene lookup returns CDR1 MNHEY and CDR2 SMNVEV (reference sequence). CDR3 nucleotide sequence: TGTGCCATCAGGCCTAAGGGACAGCCGGATGAAAAACTGTTTTTT. Translating gives CAIRPKGQPDEKLFF.

CDR3 loop: CASSLPLWGGEYSNQPQHF. The CDR3 bases are TGTGCCAGCAGTTTACCCCTTTGGGGCGGGGAATATAGCAATCAGCCCCAGCATTTT. V gene TRBV28 combines with J gene TRBJ1-5, with D possibly matching TRBD1 (5 bases). Germline V lookup: CDR1 MDHEN, CDR2 SYDVKM. This CDR3 region has 19 residues. Between the trimmed V and J ends, which lost 2 bases and 0 bases, there was a span of 20 bases.

V gene TRBV9 combines with J gene TRBJ2-5; a possible D gene is TRBD1 (6 bases). The CDR3 has 15 residues. V lost 3 bases, J lost 2 bases, and 14 bases lay in between. Germline V gives CDR1 SGDLS, CDR2 YYNGEE. In DNA form, the CDR3 reads TGTGCCAGCAGCGCCCAGGGCAGGGGTCAAGAGACCCAGTACTTC. Protein sequence: CASSAQGRGQETQYF.

The chain recombines TRBV5-1 with TRBJ2-1; 7 positions match TRBD1. With V trimmed by 9 bases and J by 6 bases, 9 bases remained unmatched. CDR1 and CDR2 (germline): SGHRS, YFSETQ. The CDR3 spans 13 residues. CDR3 bases: TGCGCCACCACCGACAGGGTGGGCAATGAGCAGTTCTTC. Protein: CATTDRVGNEQFF.

This clone occurred once. This chain links TRBV9 with TRBJ2-7; 9 bases are a match to TRBD1. CDR3 length: 16 residues. Per germline, CDR1 SGDLS and CDR2 YYNGEE. The V segment lost 0 bases and the J segment 2 bases; nucleotides outside the gene matches: 6. CDR3 DNA sequence: TGTGCCAGCAGCGTAGGAGGGACAGGGCTTACCTACGAGCAGTACTTC. It encodes CASSVGGTGLTYEQYF.

Turning to this clone: Other nucleotide sequences in the sample specify the same CDR3. The chain has TRBV28 and TRBJ1-2, with 11 bases lining up with TRBD1. V lost 6 bases, J lost 2 bases, and 5 bases stayed unmatched. CDR1 MDHEN and CDR2 SYDVKM come from the germline V gene. The CDR3 covers 15 residues. CDR3 in amino acids: CASRAGTGGNYGYTF. CDR3 in DNA: TGTGCCAGCAGGGCCGGGACAGGGGGAAACTATGGCTACACCTTC.

The CDR3 DNA sequence: TGTGCCAGCAGTTTATCCCTTGGACTAGCCGAGCAGTTCTTC. Its protein product is CASSLSLGLAEQFF. The rearrangement joins TRBV27 to TRBJ2-1; 8 nucleotides line up with TRBD2. The CDR3 is 14 amino acids. Germline CDR1 and CDR2: MNHEY and SMNVEV (reference sequence). After removal of 0 bases from V and 10 bases from J, the junction contained 5 bases not matched to a gene.

This chain links TRBV9 with TRBJ2-5; D is ambiguous. CDR3 size: 13 residues. Germline CDR1 reads SGDLS; CDR2 reads YYNGEE. V was trimmed by 0 bases and J by 4 bases, leaving 7 bases between them. The CDR3 region has the DNA TGTGCCAGCAGCGTAGGTTCCCTAGAGACCCAGTACTTC. The encoded protein is CASSVGSLETQYF. The entire variable domain, with the rest obtained from reference TRBV9 and TRBJ2-5, is as follows: DSGVTQTPKHLITATGQRVTLRCSPRSGDLSVYWYQQSLDQGLQFLIQYYNGEERAKGNILERFSAQQFPDLHSELNLSSLELGDSALYFCASSVGSLETQYFGPGTRLLVL.

The V call is TRBV13, the J call TRBJ2-1; 14 bases fit TRBD2. The CDR3 is 18 residues long. Germline lookup yields CDR1 PRHDT and CDR2 FYEKMQ (reference sequence). With 1 base clipped from V and 2 bases from J, the junction kept 4 bases outside the gene matches. This CDR3 reads CASSLEATSGRAYNEQFF. In nucleotides, the CDR3 is TGTGCCAGCAGCTTAGAGGCGACTAGCGGGAGGGCCTACAATGAGCAGTTCTTC.

The chain is built from TRBV11-1 and TRBJ1-1, with 11 bases identical to TRBD1. The CDR3 runs 15 residues. Per the germline V gene, CDR1 is SGHAT and CDR2 is FQDESV (reference sequence). The V segment lost 4 bases and the J segment 5 bases; nucleotides outside the gene matches: 6. The CDR3 region has the DNA TGTGCCAGCAGCTCGGACAGGGGGCGTTGGACTGAAGCTTTCTTT. Encoded protein: CASSSDRGRWTEAFF.

The CDR3 is CASSEYGQRETQYF. CDR3 DNA sequence: TGTGCCAGCAGTGAATATGGACAGAGGGAGACCCAGTACTTC. The chain combines TRBV25-1 with TRBJ2-5, with a possible D match to TRBD1 (6 bases). The CDR3 extends over 14 amino acids. Per germline, CDR1 MGHDK and CDR2 SYGVNS. Trimming cost V 0 bases and J 5 bases, with 10 bases left between them.